This is a list of T cell receptor beta chains from one sample in a study of beta chain features in type 1 diabetes. Libraries were prepared by immunoSEQ multiplex PCR; TCRdb keeps only in-frame clonotypes and omits some of them. The table includes about 450,000 clones, over 10% detected once. The material sequenced was naive CD4+ T cells from blood. These receptors originate from a woman under 30 in good health. Both conserved end residues are part of each CDR3. Each record gives: J gene, D gene, clone size, V gene, CDR3 DNA, CDR3 protein. D genes are given only for firm matches. Clone size appears in some rows only: once, few, many, or a class for an expanded clone.

j_call: TRBJ1-5; d_call: .; clone_size: few; v_call: TRBV21-1; cdr3_nt: TGTGCCAGCACCGGACGGTGCAATCAGCCCCAGCATTTT; cdr3_aa: CASTGRCNQPQHF
j_call: TRBJ1-2; d_call: .; clone_size: .; v_call: TRBV19; cdr3_nt: TGTGCCAGTAGTATAGTCGGGGATGGCTACACCTTC; cdr3_aa: CASSIVGDGYTF
j_call: TRBJ2-1; d_call: TRBD2; clone_size: few; v_call: TRBV27; cdr3_nt: TGTGCCAGCAGGGCTAGCGGGGGCAATGAGCAGTTCTTC; cdr3_aa: CASRASGGNEQFF
j_call: TRBJ2-3; d_call: .; clone_size: .; v_call: TRBV19; cdr3_nt: TGTGCCAGTAGTGGACATGTTGAAGATACGCAGTATTTT; cdr3_aa: CASSGHVEDTQYF
j_call: TRBJ2-1; d_call: .; clone_size: .; v_call: TRBV28; cdr3_nt: TGTGCCAGCAGTTTACCCCTCGGGGGATCACACAATGAGCAGTTCTTC; cdr3_aa: CASSLPLGGSHNEQFF
j_call: TRBJ2-2; d_call: .; clone_size: few; v_call: TRBV7-8; cdr3_nt: TGTGCCACCATCCAGGCCCCCGCGAACACCGGGGAGCTGTTTTTT; cdr3_aa: CATIQAPANTGELFF
j_call: TRBJ1-2; d_call: .; clone_size: few; v_call: TRBV2; cdr3_nt: TGTGCCAGCAGTGAGGCAGGACGTGGCTACACCTTC; cdr3_aa: CASSEAGRGYTF
j_call: TRBJ2-2; d_call: .; clone_size: .; v_call: TRBV7-2; cdr3_nt: TGTGCCAGCAGCCCCAGCGGCACGGGGCGAACCGGGGAGCTGTTTTTT; cdr3_aa: CASSPSGTGRTGELFF
j_call: TRBJ1-2; d_call: .; clone_size: few; v_call: TRBV5-1; cdr3_nt: TGCGCCAGCAGCTTCCCCGGGACACGGAATGGCTACACCTTC; cdr3_aa: CASSFPGTRNGYTF
j_call: TRBJ2-3; d_call: .; clone_size: .; v_call: TRBV27; cdr3_nt: TGTGCCAGCAGTTTCGGGGGAGATACGCAGTATTTT; cdr3_aa: CASSFGGDTQYF
j_call: TRBJ1-2; d_call: .; clone_size: .; v_call: TRBV27; cdr3_nt: TGTGCCAGCAGTTCAATCCGACAGAACTATGGCTACACCTTC; cdr3_aa: CASSSIRQNYGYTF
j_call: TRBJ1-2; d_call: .; clone_size: few; v_call: TRBV13; cdr3_nt: TGTGCCAGCAGCCACTCGGGGAACTATGGCTACACCTTC; cdr3_aa: CASSHSGNYGYTF
j_call: TRBJ1-6; d_call: .; clone_size: few; v_call: TRBV2; cdr3_nt: TGTGCCAGCAGGCGGGGCACGGGAAATTCACCCCTCCACTTT; cdr3_aa: CASRRGTGNSPLHF
j_call: TRBJ1-1; d_call: .; clone_size: few; v_call: TRBV14; cdr3_nt: TGTGCCAGCAGCCCTTACACTGAAGCTTTCTTT; cdr3_aa: CASSPYTEAFF
j_call: TRBJ2-3; d_call: .; clone_size: .; v_call: TRBV29-1; cdr3_nt: TGCAGCGTTCAAGGCGAACACACAGATACGCAGTATTTT; cdr3_aa: CSVQGEHTDTQYF
j_call: TRBJ1-6; d_call: .; clone_size: once; v_call: TRBV19; cdr3_nt: TGTGCCAGCAACACGGAGGGGGTCTCACCCCTCCACTTT; cdr3_aa: CASNTEGVSPLHF
j_call: TRBJ2-3; d_call: .; clone_size: few; v_call: TRBV7-9; cdr3_nt: TGTGCCAGCAGGCCGCCCGCGGATACGCAGTATTTT; cdr3_aa: CASRPPADTQYF
j_call: TRBJ2-3; d_call: .; clone_size: few; v_call: TRBV7-2; cdr3_nt: TGTGCCAGCAGCCGCGGTGGGGTTGCGGGTCCAGATACGCAGTATTTT; cdr3_aa: CASSRGGVAGPDTQYF
j_call: TRBJ2-3; d_call: .; clone_size: few; v_call: TRBV29-1; cdr3_nt: TGCAGCGTTGTAGCGCTGAGGCCGAGGGATACGCAGTATTTT; cdr3_aa: CSVVALRPRDTQYF
j_call: TRBJ1-3; d_call: .; clone_size: .; v_call: TRBV6-9; cdr3_nt: TGTGCCAGCAGGACCGATACCTCTGGAAACACCATATATTTT; cdr3_aa: CASRTDTSGNTIYF
j_call: TRBJ1-3; d_call: .; clone_size: few; v_call: TRBV9; cdr3_nt: TGTGCCAGCAGCGTATCTGGAAACACCATATATTTT; cdr3_aa: CASSVSGNTIYF
j_call: TRBJ1-2; d_call: .; clone_size: .; v_call: TRBV9; cdr3_nt: TGTGCCAGCAGCAAGGACATATCTAGGAGCTACACCTTC; cdr3_aa: CASSKDISRSYTF
j_call: TRBJ2-1; d_call: .; clone_size: .; v_call: TRBV7-3; cdr3_nt: TGTGCCAGCAGCTTAGGTCGTAACAATGAGCAGTTCTTC; cdr3_aa: CASSLGRNNEQFF
j_call: TRBJ2-5; d_call: .; clone_size: .; v_call: TRBV28; cdr3_nt: TGTGCCAGCAGGACGACAGGCGGATGGGAGACCCAGTACTTC; cdr3_aa: CASRTTGGWETQYF
j_call: TRBJ2-1; d_call: .; clone_size: .; v_call: TRBV5-1; cdr3_nt: TGCGCCAGCAGCTTGGGGTGGTCCGATGAGCAGTTCTTC; cdr3_aa: CASSLGWSDEQFF
j_call: TRBJ2-3; d_call: TRBD2; clone_size: few; v_call: TRBV7-9; cdr3_nt: TGTGCCAGCAGCACCCTAGCGGGGGGGCCCGCAGATACGCAGTATTTT; cdr3_aa: CASSTLAGGPADTQYF
j_call: TRBJ2-3; d_call: .; clone_size: .; v_call: TRBV30; cdr3_nt: TGTGCCTGGAGGAAAGCCACAGATACGCAGTATTTT; cdr3_aa: CAWRKATDTQYF